This TCR beta chain emerged from a study of T-cell reconstitution after alpha-beta-depleted transplantation in children (dated by TCRdb to 2015 to 2016). Notes on the research overall: T-cell immune reconstitution after TCRalphabeta/CD19-depleted allogeneic hematopoietic cell transplantation in children was quantitatively tracked in the study by means of TCR repertoire profiling.

This clonotype was detected many times. No antigen is known for it. Per-base quality was not reported, and no clone a single base away is much larger than it. Libraries were prepared through PCR. Sequencing was carried out with an Illumina HiSeq 2500. To normalize quantification of the TCRbeta repertoire, the TCR libraries were built with molecular barcoding that relied on unique molecular identifiers. Clones were called with MiXCR by TCRdb after fastp trimmed the public reads at Q25, and only in-frame beta chains were retained. Identical CDR3 proteins give one entry, which carries the most common genes and DNA. This sample has hundreds of thousands of distinct CDR3 sequences in its table, and 16% of those were observed once. 1.1% of the sample comes from the top ten. CDR3 length: 14 amino acids, cysteine to phenylalanine. The CDR3 DNA has 42 bases and is translated from base 1. V drops 1 base and J drops 5 bases, leaving 9 bases in between. The germline V gene gives CDR1 as SGHDT and CDR2 as YYEEEE.

The chain was built from TRBV5-6 and TRBJ2-2; tentative D gene TRBD2, with 5 bases matching. The clonotype comes from a human donor who donated a stem cell graft to a child with acute myeloid leukemia. Sequencing used PBMCs from the stem cell graft donor, obtained from the stem cell graft. The DNA sequence is given as TGTGCCAGCAGCTTGACTAGAGGTACCGGGGAGCTGTTTTTT. It is translated as CASSLTRGTGELFF.